This TCR beta chain was observed in a study of shared T cell receptors in the human thymus. Trimming cost V 0 bases and J 5 bases, with 16 bases left between them. Germline CDR1 is LNHDA and CDR2 is SQIVND (reference sequence). The CDR3 covers 16 residues. Using immunoSEQ multiplex PCR, the repertoire was profiled, and TCRdb retains in-frame clones only, with some absent. The table lists hundreds of thousands of clones, approximately 80% of them singletons. The sample was also linked to a second study, of human thymus T cells.

This TCR came from a boy less than two years old with a congenital heart defect. Sequenced material: thymocytes. J is TRBJ1-1 and V is TRBV19; D gene unclear. This CDR3 reads CASSIDGPGGSTEAFF. CDR3 DNA: TGTGCCAGTAGTATAGATGGGCCAGGTGGGAGTACTGAAGCTTTCTTT.